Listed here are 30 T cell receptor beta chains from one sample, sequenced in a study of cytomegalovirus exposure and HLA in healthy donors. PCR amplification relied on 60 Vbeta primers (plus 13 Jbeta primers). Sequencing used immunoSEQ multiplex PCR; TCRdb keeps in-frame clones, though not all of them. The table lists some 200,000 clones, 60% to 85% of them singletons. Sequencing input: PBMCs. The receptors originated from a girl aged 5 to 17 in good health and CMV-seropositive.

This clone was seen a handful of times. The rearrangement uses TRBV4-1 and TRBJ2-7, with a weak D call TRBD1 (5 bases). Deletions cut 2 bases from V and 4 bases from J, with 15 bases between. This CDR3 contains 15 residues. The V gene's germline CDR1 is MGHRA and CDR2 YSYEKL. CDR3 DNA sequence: TGCGCCAGCAGCCAACCTTTTTCAGGGCAATACGAGCAGTACTTC. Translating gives CASSQPFSGQYEQYF.

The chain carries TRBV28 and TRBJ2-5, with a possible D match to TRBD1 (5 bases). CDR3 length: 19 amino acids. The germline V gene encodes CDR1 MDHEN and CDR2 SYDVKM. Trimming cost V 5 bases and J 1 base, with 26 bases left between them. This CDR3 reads CASSDPINPTTAIQETQYF. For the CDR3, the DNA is TGTGCCAGCAGTGATCCCATAAACCCTACGACAGCGATCCAAGAGACCCAGTACTTC.

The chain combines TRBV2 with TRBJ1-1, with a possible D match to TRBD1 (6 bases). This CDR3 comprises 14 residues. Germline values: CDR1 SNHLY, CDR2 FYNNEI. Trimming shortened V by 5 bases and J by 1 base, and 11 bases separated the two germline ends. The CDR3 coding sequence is TGTGCCAGCAGTACAAAGACAGGGAACACTGAAGCTTTCTTT. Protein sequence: CASSTKTGNTEAFF. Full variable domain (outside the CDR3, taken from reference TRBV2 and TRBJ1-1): EPEVTQTPSHQVTQMGQEVILRCVPISNHLYFYWYRQILGQKVEFLVSFYNNEISEKSEIFDDQFSVERPDGSNFTLKIRSTKLEDSAMYFCASSTKTGNTEAFFGQGTRLTVV.

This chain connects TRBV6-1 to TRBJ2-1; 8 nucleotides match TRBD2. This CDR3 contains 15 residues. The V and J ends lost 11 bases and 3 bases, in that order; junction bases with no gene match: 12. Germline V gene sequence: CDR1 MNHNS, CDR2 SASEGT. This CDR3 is CAARGGGGNYNEQFF. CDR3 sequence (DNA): TGTGCCGCAAGGGGGGGCGGGGGGAACTACAATGAGCAGTTCTTC.

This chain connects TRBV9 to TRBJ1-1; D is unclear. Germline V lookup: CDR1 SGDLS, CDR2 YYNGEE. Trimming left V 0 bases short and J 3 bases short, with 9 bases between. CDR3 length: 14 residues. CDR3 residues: CASSVDVRDTEAFF. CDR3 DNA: TGTGCCAGCAGCGTAGACGTGCGGGACACTGAAGCTTTCTTT.

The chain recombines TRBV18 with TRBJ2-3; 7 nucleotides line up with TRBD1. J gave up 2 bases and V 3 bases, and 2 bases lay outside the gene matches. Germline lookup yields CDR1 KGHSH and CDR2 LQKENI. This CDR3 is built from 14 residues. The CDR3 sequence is CASSPGTATDTQYF. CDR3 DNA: TGTGCCAGCTCACCCGGGACAGCCACAGATACGCAGTATTTT.

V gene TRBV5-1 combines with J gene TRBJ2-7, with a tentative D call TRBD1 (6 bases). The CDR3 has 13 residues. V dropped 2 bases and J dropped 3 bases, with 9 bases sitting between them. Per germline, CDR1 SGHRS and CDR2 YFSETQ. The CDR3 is CASSLGTLYEQYF. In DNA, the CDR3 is TGCGCCAGCAGCTTAGGGACACTCTACGAGCAGTACTTC. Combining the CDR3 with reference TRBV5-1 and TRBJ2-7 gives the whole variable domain KAGVTQTPRYLIKTRGQQVTLSCSPISGHRSVSWYQQTPGQGLQFLFEYFSETQRNKGNFPGRFSGRQFSNSRSEMNVSTLELGDSALYLCASSLGTLYEQYFGPGTRLTVT.

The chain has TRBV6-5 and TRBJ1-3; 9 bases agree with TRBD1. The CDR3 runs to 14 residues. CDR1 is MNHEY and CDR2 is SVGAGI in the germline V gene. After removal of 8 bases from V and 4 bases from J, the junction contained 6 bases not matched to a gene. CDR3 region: CASGNRGRGNTIYF. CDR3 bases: TGTGCCAGCGGAAACAGGGGGCGAGGAAACACCATATATTTT.

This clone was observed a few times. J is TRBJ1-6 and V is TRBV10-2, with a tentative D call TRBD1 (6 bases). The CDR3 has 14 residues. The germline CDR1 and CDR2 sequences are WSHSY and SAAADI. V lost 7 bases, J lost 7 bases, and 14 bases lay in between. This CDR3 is CASKVGDINSPLHF. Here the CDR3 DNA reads TGCGCCAGCAAAGTTGGGGACATCAATTCACCCCTCCACTTT.

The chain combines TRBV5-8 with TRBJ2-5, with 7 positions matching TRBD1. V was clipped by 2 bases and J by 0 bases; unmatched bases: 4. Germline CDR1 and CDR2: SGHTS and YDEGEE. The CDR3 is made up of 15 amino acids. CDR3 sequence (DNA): TGTGCCAGCAGCTTAACACAGGGGTACCAAGAGACCCAGTACTTC. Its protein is CASSLTQGYQETQYF.

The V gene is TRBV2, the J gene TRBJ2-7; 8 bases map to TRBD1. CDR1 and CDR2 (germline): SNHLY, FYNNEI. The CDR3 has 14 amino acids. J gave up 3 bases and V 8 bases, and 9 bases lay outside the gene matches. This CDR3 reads CASHDPGQDYEQYF. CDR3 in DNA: TGTGCCAGCCATGACCCGGGACAGGACTACGAGCAGTACTTC.

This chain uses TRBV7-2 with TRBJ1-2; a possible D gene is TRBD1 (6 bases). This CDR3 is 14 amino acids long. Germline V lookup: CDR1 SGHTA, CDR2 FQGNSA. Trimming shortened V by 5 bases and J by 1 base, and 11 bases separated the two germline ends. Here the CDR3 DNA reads TGTGCCAGCAGCGCGGACAGACATAACTATGGCTACACCTTC. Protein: CASSADRHNYGYTF.

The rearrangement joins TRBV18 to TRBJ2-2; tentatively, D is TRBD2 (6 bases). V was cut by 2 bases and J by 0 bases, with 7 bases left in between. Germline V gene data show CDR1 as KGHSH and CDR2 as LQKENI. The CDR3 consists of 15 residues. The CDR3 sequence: CASSPGGSNTGELFF. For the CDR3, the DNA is TGTGCCAGCTCACCAGGGGGGTCGAACACCGGGGAGCTGTTTTTT.

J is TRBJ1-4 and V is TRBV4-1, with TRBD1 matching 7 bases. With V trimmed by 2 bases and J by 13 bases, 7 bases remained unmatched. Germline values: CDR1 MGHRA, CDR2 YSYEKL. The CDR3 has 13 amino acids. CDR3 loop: CASSQLGGSLLFF. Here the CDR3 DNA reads TGCGCCAGCAGCCAATTAGGGGGCTCGTTACTGTTTTTT.

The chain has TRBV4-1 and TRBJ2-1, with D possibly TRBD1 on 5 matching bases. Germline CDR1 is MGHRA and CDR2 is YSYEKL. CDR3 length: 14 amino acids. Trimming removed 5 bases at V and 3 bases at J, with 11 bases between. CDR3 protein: CASSTDTYYNEQFF. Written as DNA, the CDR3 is TGCGCCAGCAGCACGGACACTTACTACAATGAGCAGTTCTTC.

The CDR3 sequence is CASSLAAGGYNEQFF. For the CDR3, the DNA is TGTGCCAGCAGCTTAGCGGCGGGGGGGTACAATGAGCAGTTCTTC. The V and J genes are TRBV7-2 and TRBJ2-1; 9 bases are shared with TRBD2. This CDR3 comprises 15 residues. CDR1 is SGHTA, CDR2 FQGNSA, per germline. After removal of 0 bases from V and 4 bases from J, the junction contained 1 base not matched to a gene.

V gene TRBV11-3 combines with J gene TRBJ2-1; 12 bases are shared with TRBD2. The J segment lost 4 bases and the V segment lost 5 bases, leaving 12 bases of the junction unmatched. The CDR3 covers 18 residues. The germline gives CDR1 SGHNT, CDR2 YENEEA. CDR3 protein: CASSRGLAGGGLYNEQFF. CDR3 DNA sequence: TGTGCCAGCAGCCGGGGGCTAGCGGGGGGGGGTCTTTACAATGAGCAGTTCTTC.

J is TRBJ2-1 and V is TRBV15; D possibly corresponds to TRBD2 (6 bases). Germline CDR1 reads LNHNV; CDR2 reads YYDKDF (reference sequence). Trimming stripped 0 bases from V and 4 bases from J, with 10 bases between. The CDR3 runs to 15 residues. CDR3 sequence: CATSREGGNYNEQFF. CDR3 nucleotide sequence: TGTGCCACCAGCAGAGAGGGGGGTAATTACAATGAGCAGTTCTTC.

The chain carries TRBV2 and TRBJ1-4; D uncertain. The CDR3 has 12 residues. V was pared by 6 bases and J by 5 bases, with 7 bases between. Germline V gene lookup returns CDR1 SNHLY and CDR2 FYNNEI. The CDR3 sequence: CASSLLNEKLFF. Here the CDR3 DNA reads TGTGCCAGCAGCTTATTGAATGAAAAACTGTTTTTT.

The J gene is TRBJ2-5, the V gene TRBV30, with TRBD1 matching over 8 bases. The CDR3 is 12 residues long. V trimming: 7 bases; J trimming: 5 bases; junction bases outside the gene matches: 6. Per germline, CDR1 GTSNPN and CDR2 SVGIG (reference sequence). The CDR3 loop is CAFDRGGETQYF. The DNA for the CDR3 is TGTGCCTTCGACAGGGGCGGGGAGACCCAGTACTTC.

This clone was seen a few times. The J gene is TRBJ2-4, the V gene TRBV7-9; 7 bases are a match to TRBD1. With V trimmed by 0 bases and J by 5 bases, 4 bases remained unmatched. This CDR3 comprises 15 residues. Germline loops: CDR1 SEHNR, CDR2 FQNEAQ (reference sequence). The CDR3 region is CASSLATGQENIQYF. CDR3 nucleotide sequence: TGTGCCAGCAGCTTAGCGACAGGACAGGAAAACATTCAGTACTTC.

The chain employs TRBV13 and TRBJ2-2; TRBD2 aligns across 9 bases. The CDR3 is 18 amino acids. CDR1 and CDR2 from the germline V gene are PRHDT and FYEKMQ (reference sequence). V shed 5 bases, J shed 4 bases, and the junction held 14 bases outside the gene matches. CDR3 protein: CASSIGTSILSGTGELFF. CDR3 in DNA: TGTGCCAGCAGCATCGGGACTAGCATACTTTCGGGCACCGGGGAGCTGTTTTTT.

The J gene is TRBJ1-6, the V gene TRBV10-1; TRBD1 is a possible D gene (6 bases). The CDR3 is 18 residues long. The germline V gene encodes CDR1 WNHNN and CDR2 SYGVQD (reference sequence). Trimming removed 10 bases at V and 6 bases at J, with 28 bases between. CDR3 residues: CATPIIRGGVDGNSPLHF. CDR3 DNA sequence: TGCGCCACTCCGATCATTAGGGGGGGGGTGGACGGTAATTCACCCCTCCACTTT.

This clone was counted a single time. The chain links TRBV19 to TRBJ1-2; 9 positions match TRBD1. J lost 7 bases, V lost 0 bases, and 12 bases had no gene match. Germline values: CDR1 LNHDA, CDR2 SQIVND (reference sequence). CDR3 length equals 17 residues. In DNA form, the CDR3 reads TGTGCCAGTAGTATAGAACCGCCGGGACAGGGTGTGAGTGGCTACACCTTC. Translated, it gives CASSIEPPGQGVSGYTF.

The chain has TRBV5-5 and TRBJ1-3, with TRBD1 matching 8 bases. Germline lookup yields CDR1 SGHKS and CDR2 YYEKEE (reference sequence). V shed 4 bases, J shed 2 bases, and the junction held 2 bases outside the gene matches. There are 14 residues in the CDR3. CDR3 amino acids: CASSIRGPGNTIYF. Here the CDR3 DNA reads TGTGCCAGCAGCATCAGGGGGCCTGGAAACACCATATATTTT.

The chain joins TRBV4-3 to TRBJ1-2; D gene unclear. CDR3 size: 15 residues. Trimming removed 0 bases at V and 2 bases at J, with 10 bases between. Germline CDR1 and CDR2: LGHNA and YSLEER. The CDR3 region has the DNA TGCGCCAGCAGCCAAGATGAGCAGGCAAACTATGGCTACACCTTC. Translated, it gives CASSQDEQANYGYTF.

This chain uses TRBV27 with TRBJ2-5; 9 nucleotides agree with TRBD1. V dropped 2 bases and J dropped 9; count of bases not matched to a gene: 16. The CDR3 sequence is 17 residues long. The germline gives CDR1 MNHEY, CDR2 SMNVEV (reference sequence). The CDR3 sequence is CASSLAPGQGPRGAQYF. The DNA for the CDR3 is TGTGCCAGCAGTTTAGCTCCGGGACAGGGCCCTCGGGGGGCCCAGTACTTC.

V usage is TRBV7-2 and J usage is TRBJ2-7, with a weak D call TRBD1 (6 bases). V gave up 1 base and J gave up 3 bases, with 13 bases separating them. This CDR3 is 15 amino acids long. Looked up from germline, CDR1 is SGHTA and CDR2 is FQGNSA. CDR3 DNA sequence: TGTGCCAGCAGCTTAGAATCGATAGGGGGCTACGAGCAGTACTTC. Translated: CASSLESIGGYEQYF.

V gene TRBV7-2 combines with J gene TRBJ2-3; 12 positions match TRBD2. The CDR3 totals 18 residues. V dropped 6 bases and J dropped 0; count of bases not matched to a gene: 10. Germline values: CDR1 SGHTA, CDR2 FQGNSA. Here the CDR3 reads CASRSPSGGAGSTDTQYF. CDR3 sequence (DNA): TGTGCCAGCAGGTCCCCTAGCGGGGGGGCCGGGAGCACAGATACGCAGTATTTT.

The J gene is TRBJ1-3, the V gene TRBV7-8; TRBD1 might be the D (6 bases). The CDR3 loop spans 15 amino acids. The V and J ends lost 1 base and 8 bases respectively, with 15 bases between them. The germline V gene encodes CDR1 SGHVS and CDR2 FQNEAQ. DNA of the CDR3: TGTGCCAGCAGCTTAGGGCAGGGGTATCGGGACACCATATATTTT. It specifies CASSLGQGYRDTIYF.